The rows below give T cell receptor beta chains drawn from one sample of a study of blood T cells in healthy people across ages. MiXCR, applied by TCRdb to the 5' RACE reads, yields one record per CDR3 protein. The table has 1,500,000 or so distinct CDR3 sequences, roughly 43% seen once; the top ten hold around 4%. The sample comprised blood. These receptors all stem from a woman aged 18-30 years in good health. CDR3s include the opening cysteine and the closing phenylalanine or tryptophan. The D gene is left open where the match is weak. Not all rows give a size; the values are once, few, many and, for expanded clones, a class.

clone_size | d_call | j_call | v_call | cdr3_nt | cdr3_aa
few | - | TRBJ2-1 | TRBV14 | TGTGCCAGCAGCCAAGGTCCTACAGGGAGATCCTACAATGAGCAGTTCTTC | CASSQGPTGRSYNEQFF
- | - | TRBJ2-1 | TRBV4-3 | TGCGCCAGCAGCCCCAGTCCAGGGTTTCAGAATGAGCAGTTCTTC | CASSPSPGFQNEQFF
- | TRBD2 | TRBJ2-1 | TRBV15 | TGTGCCACCAGCAGAGCGACGACTAGCCTGTTCTTC | CATSRATTSLFF
- | - | TRBJ2-3 | TRBV7-2 | TGTGCCAGCAGCCGCAACCGGCGCACAGATACGCAGTATTTT | CASSRNRRTDTQYF
once | - | TRBJ1-5 | TRBV6-2/TRBV6-3 | TGTGCCAGCAGTTACGGCTTTAGCAATCAGCCCCAGCATTTT | CASSYGFSNQPQHF
few | - | TRBJ1-1 | TRBV4-1 | TGCGCCAGCAGCCAAGGGCCGAGGGGTCTCACTGAAGCTTTCTTT | CASSQGPRGLTEAFF
- | TRBD1 | TRBJ1-1 | TRBV7-9 | TGTGCCAGCAGCTGGGAAGACAGGGGGCGTGAAGCTTTCTTT | CASSWEDRGREAFF
- | - | TRBJ2-7 | TRBV3-1 | TGTGCCAGCAGCCAATTTAAGAACTACGAGCAGTACTTC | CASSQFKNYEQYF
- | - | TRBJ1-2 | TRBV10-3 | TGTGCGTCAGGAAGTGGTGGCTACACCTTC | CASGSGGYTF
- | TRBD2 | TRBJ2-3 | TRBV4-2 | TGTGCCAGCAGCCAAGATACGGGACTAGATATGAATACGCAGTATTTT | CASSQDTGLDMNTQYF
- | TRBD1 | TRBJ2-3 | TRBV20-1 | TGCAGTGCCGCCGGGACAGGGGGCACAGATACGCAGTATTTT | CSAAGTGGTDTQYF
- | - | TRBJ2-4 | TRBV18 | TGTGCCAGCTCACCACCCAGGGTTGGAGCCAAAAACATTCAGTACTTC | CASSPPRVGAKNIQYF
few | - | TRBJ2-1 | TRBV12-3/TRBV12-4 | TGTGCCAGCAGTTTAATGGCGACGTCACCCGTCAATGAGCAGTTCTTC | CASSLMATSPVNEQFF
few | - | TRBJ2-7 | TRBV6-2/TRBV6-3 | TGTGCCAGCAATCCCCCCTCCTACGAGCAGTACTTC | CASNPPSYEQYF
- | TRBD2 | TRBJ2-7 | TRBV7-9 | TGTGCCACAAGTACTAGCGGGGTTTACAATGAGCAGTACTTC | CATSTSGVYNEQYF
many | - | TRBJ1-1 | TRBV13 | TGTGCCAGCAGCCCCCGGTGGGTGAACACTGAAGCTTTCTTT | CASSPRWVNTEAFF
few | TRBD1 | TRBJ2-7 | TRBV20-1 | TGCAGTGCTCGAACCGGGACAGGGAGCGAGCAGTACTTC | CSARTGTGSEQYF
few | TRBD1 | TRBJ1-2 | TRBV10-3 | TGTGCCATCAGTGAGACCAGGGGGAACTATGGCTACACCTTC | CAISETRGNYGYTF
- | - | TRBJ2-1 | TRBV7-9 | TGTGCCAGCAGCAACGGTCGGGATTATGAGCAGTTCTTC | CASSNGRDYEQFF
- | - | TRBJ2-1 | TRBV7-2 | TGTGCCAGCAGCCGGTTCGAAGTTGAGCAGTTCTTC | CASSRFEVEQFF
- | TRBD2 | TRBJ2-1 | TRBV4-3 | TGCGCCAGCAGCCAAAGGACTAGCGGGGACTCCTACAATGAGCAGTTCTTC | CASSQRTSGDSYNEQFF
- | - | TRBJ1-5 | TRBV30 | TGTGCCTGGAGTCCGGGGGAGGGTGTGAGCAATCAGCCCCAGCATTTT | CAWSPGEGVSNQPQHF
- | - | TRBJ1-4 | TRBV4-3 | TGCGCCAGCAGCCAAGTATTAGACGGGACCCTGGGTGAAAAACTGTTTTTT | CASSQVLDGTLGEKLFF
few | - | TRBJ2-5 | TRBV4-1 | TGCGCCAGCAGCCAATCCAGACAGGCACAAGAGACCCAGTACTTC | CASSQSRQAQETQYF
- | - | TRBJ2-1 | TRBV7-9 | TGTGCCAGCAGCCCGGCAAGTGACAATGAGCAGTTCTTC | CASSPASDNEQFF
- | - | TRBJ2-3 | TRBV12-3/TRBV12-4 | TGTGCCAGCAGTTCGCGGATTAGGGTCGATACGCAGTATTTT | CASSSRIRVDTQYF
- | - | TRBJ1-4 | TRBV7-2 | TGTGCCAGCAGCTTCACAGGGTCAACTAATGAAAAACTGTTTTTT | CASSFTGSTNEKLFF
few | - | TRBJ2-7 | TRBV4-3 | TGCGCCAGCAGCCCCCATATCTCCTACGAGCAGTACTTC | CASSPHISYEQYF
few | - | TRBJ1-2 | TRBV4-1 | TGCGCCAGCAGCCAAGATTCGGGGGGCATTGGGGAAGGCTACACCTTC | CASSQDSGGIGEGYTF
- | TRBD2 | TRBJ2-7 | TRBV4-2 | TGTGCCAGCAGCCAAGAGACGACTAGCGGGGTAGCCTACGAGCAGTACTTC | CASSQETTSGVAYEQYF
few | - | TRBJ1-1 | TRBV29-1 | TGCAGCGTTGAAGGGGGGACCTACACTGAAGCTTTCTTT | CSVEGGTYTEAFF
- | - | TRBJ1-2 | TRBV20-1 | TGCAGTGCAGGGGATAGCTCTAACTATGGCTACACCTTC | CSAGDSSNYGYTF
- | TRBD2 | TRBJ2-7 | TRBV7-2 | TGTGCCAGCAGCTTAGATAGCGGGGTGATCTACGAGCAGTACTTC | CASSLDSGVIYEQYF
- | - | TRBJ2-7 | TRBV4-3 | TGCGCCAGCAGCCAAGAAGGAAGGACCTCCGCGTCTTATGAGCAGTACTTC | CASSQEGRTSASYEQYF
few | - | TRBJ1-1 | TRBV2 | TGTGCCAGCAGTGGGCAGGGTCCCTCTGAAGCTTTCTTT | CASSGQGPSEAFF